This TCR beta chain was observed in a study of blood T cell repertoires in COVID-19. The V and J ends lost 4 bases and 10 bases, in that order; junction bases with no gene match: 9. Germline CDR1 and CDR2: SGHAT and FQNNGV. CDR3 length: 13 residues. The protocol was immunoSEQ multiplex PCR, while the TCRdb copy is restricted to in-frame clones and leaves out a portion. The table has about 220,000 clones, roughly 80% seen once. Input material: peripheral blood. The TCR sequence derives from a woman aged 70-85 years with COVID-19, enrolled during active disease. The chain uses TRBV11-2 and TRBJ1-1; the match to TRBD1 covers 7 bases. CDR3 region: CASSYDRVNGAFF. CDR3 nucleotide sequence: TGTGCCAGCAGCTATGACAGGGTAAACGGAGCTTTCTTT.